The text below deals with one T cell receptor (beta chain). Trimming left V 5 bases short and J 3 bases short, with 14 bases between. CDR1 is SGHDT and CDR2 is YYEEEE in the germline V gene. The length of the CDR3 is 14 residues. The entry originates in a study of blood T cell repertoires in COVID-19. About the study: Sources were T cells, B-cell-depleted T cells, or PBMCs; the material itself was cDNA or gDNA.

Original methodology: Researchers report that nucleated cell counts were estimated from reference gene primer amplification. The method was immunoSEQ multiplex PCR; TCRdb's version includes in-frame clones alone and lacks a portion of them. That table supplies the V and J calls and clone size; D and trimming were determined from the DNA. This sample carries roughly 200,000 clones, 89% of them seen once, and the ten largest clones take around 4%. Which cohort a participant joined came from the clinical history participants gave. Sequenced sample: PBMCs or T cells enriched from blood (not recorded which). This sequence originates from a woman younger than 45 with acute COVID-19. The chain carries TRBV5-6 and TRBJ1-2; D may be TRBD1 (5 bases). The CDR3 DNA is TGTGCCAGCAGTCGTACCCGGGGGGACTATGGCTACACCTTC. This codes for CASSRTRGDYGYTF.